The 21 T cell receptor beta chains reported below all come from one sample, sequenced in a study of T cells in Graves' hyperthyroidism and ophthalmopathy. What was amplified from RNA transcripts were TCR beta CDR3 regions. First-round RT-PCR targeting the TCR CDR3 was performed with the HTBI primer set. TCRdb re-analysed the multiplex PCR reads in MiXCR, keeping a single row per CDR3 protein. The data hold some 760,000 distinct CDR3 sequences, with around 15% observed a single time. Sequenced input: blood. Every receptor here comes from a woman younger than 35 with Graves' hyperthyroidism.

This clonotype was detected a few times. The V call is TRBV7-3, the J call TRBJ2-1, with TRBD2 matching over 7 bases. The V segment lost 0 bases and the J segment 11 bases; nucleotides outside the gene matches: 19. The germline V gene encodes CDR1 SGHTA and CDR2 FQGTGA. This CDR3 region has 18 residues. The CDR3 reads CASSLTSGEALAVHQQFF. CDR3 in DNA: TGTGCCAGCAGCTTAACGTCGGGGGAGGCGCTAGCGGTCCATCAGCAGTTCTTC.

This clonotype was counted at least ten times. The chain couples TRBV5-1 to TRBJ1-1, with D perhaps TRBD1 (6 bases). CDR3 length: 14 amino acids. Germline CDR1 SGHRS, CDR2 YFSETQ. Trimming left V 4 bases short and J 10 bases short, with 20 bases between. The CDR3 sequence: CASSHETGQGGAFF. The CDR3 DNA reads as TGCGCCAGCAGCCATGAAACAGGGCAAGGGGGAGCTTTCTTT. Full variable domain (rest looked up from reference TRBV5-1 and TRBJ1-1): KAGVTQTPRYLIKTRGQQVTLSCSPISGHRSVSWYQQTPGQGLQFLFEYFSETQRNKGNFPGRFSGRQFSNSRSEMNVSTLELGDSALYLCASSHETGQGGAFFGQGTRLTVV.

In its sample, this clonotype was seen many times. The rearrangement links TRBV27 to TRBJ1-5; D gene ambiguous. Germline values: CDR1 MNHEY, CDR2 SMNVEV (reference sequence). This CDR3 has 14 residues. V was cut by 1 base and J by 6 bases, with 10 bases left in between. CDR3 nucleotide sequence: TGTGCCAGCAGTTTATTCGGGTATGCTCAGCCCCAGCATTTT. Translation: CASSLFGYAQPQHF.

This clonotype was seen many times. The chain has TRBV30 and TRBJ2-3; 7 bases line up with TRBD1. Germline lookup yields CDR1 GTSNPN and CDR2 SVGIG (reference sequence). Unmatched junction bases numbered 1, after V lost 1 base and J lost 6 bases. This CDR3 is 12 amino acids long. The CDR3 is CAWSGGQDTQYF. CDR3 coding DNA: TGTGCCTGGAGTGGGGGACAGGATACGCAGTATTTT.

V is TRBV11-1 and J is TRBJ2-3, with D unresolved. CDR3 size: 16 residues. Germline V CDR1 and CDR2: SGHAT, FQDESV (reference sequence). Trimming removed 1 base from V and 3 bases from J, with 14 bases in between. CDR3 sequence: CASSLGDWVVTDTQYF. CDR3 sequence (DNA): TGTGCCAGCAGCTTAGGAGACTGGGTTGTTACAGATACGCAGTATTTT.

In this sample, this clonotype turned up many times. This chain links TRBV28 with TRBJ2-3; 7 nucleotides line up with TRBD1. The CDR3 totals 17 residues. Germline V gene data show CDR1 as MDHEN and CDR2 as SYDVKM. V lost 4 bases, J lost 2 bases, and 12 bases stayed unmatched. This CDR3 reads CASSSLPGTDTTDTQYF. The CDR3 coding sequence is TGTGCCAGCAGTTCCCTTCCCGGGACAGATACCACAGATACGCAGTATTTT.

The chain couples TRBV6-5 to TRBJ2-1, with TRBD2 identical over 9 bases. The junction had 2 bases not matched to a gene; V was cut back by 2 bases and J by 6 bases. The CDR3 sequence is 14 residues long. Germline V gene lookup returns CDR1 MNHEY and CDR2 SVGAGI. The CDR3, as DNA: TGTGCCAGCAGTTACGTTAGCGGGGGCAATGAGCAGTTCTTC. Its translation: CASSYVSGGNEQFF.

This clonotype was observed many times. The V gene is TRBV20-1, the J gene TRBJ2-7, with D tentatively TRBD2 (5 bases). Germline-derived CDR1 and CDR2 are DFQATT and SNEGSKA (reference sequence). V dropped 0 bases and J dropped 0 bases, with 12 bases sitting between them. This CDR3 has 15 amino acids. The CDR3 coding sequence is TGCAGTGCTAGAGATTTCGACTACAGCTCCTACGAGCAGTACTTC. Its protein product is CSARDFDYSSYEQYF.

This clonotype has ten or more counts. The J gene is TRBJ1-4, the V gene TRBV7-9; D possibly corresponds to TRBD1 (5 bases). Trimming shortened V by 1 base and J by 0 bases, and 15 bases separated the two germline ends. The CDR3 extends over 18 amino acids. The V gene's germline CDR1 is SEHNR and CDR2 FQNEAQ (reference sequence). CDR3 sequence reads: CASSLESSRVSTNEKLFF. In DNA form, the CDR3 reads TGTGCCAGCAGCTTAGAGTCTTCCAGGGTCTCAACTAATGAAAAACTGTTTTTT.

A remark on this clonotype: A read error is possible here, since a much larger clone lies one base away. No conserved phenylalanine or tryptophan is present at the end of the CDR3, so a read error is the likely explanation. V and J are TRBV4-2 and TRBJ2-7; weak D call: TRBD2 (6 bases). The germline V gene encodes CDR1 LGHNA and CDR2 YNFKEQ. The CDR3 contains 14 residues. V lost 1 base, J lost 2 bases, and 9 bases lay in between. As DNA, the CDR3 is TGTGCCAGCAGCCAAGGCGGGGATACCTACGAGCAGTACCTC. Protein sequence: CASSQGGDTYEQYL.

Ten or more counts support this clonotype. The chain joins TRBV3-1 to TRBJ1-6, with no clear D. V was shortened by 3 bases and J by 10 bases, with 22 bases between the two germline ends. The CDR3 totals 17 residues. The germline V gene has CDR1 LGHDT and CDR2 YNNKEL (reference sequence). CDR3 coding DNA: TGTGCCAGCAGCCAGCCTAACATTGGTGCGAAAGGGTCACCCCTCCACTTT. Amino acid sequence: CASSQPNIGAKGSPLHF. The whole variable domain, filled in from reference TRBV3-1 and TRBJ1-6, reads DTAVSQTPKYLVTQMGNDKSIKCEQNLGHDTMYWYKQDSKKFLKIMFSYNNKELIINETVPNRFSPKSPDKAHLNLHINSLELGDSAVYFCASSQPNIGAKGSPLHFGNGTRLTVT.

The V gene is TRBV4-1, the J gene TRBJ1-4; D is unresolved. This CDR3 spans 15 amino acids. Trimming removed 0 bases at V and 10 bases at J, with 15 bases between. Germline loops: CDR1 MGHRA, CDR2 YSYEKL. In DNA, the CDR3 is TGCGCCAGCAGCCAAGATGACCGGATTTGGGGAAAACTGTTTTTT. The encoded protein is CASSQDDRIWGKLFF.

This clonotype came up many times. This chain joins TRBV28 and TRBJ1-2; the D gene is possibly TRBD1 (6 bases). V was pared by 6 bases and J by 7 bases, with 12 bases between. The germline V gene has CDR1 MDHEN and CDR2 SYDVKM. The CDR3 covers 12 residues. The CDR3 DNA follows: TGTGCCAGCAGCGATACAGGGTTTGGCTACACCTTC. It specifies CASSDTGFGYTF.

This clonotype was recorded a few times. CDR3 residues: CASSSLTSGPGETQYF. DNA for the CDR3: TGTGCCAGCAGCTCTTTGACTAGCGGCCCGGGGGAGACCCAGTACTTC. The rearrangement uses TRBV7-2 and TRBJ2-5; 9 bases are a match to TRBD2. V shed 4 bases and J 5 bases; nucleotides not matched to a gene: 11. CDR3 length: 16 residues. Germline V gives CDR1 SGHTA, CDR2 FQGNSA.

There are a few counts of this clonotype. CDR3: CASSQGLASNQPQHF. The DNA for the CDR3 is TGTGCCAGCAGTCAAGGGTTGGCTAGCAATCAGCCCCAGCATTTT. V gene TRBV27 combines with J gene TRBJ1-5; D remains unclear. Germline values: CDR1 MNHEY, CDR2 SMNVEV (reference sequence). The CDR3 length is 15 residues. Trimming took 5 bases from V and 0 from J, leaving 11 bases between them.

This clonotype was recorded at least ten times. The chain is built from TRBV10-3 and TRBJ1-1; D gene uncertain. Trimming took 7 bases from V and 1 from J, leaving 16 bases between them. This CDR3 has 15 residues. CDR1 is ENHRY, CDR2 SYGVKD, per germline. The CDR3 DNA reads TGTGCCATCACCTCTCTCGCCGGAGGGAACACTGAAGCTTTCTTT. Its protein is CAITSLAGGNTEAFF.

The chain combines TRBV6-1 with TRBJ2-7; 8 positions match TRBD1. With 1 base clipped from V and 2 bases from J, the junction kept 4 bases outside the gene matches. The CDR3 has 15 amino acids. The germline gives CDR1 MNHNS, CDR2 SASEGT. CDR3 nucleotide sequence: TGTGCCAGCAGTGAAGAGGGGACAGGCACCTACGAGCAGTACTTC. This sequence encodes CASSEEGTGTYEQYF.

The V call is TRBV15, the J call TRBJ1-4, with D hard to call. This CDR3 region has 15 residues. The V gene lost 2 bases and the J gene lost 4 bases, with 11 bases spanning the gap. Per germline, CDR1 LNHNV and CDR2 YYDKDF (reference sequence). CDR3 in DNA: TGTGCCACCAGCAGAACCGACTCCATTAATGAAAAACTGTTTTTT. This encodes CATSRTDSINEKLFF. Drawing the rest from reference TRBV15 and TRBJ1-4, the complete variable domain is DAMVIQNPRYQVTQFGKPVTLSCSQTLNHNVMYWYQQKSSQAPKLLFHYYDKDFNNEADTPDNFQSRRPNTSFCFLDIRSPGLGDTAMYLCATSRTDSINEKLFFGSGTQLSVL.

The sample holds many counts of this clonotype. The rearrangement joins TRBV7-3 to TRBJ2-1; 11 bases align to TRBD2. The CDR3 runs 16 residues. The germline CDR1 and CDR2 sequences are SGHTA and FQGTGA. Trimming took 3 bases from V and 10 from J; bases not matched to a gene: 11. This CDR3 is CASSLDGTSGGLEQFF. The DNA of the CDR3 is TGTGCCAGCAGCTTGGACGGGACTAGCGGTGGGTTGGAGCAGTTCTTC. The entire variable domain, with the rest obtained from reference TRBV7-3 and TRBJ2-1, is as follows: GAGVSQTPSNKVTEKGKYVELRCDPISGHTALYWYRQSLGQGPEFLIYFQGTGAADDSGLPNDRFFAVRPEGSVSTLKIQRTERGDSAVYLCASSLDGTSGGLEQFFGPGTRLTVL.

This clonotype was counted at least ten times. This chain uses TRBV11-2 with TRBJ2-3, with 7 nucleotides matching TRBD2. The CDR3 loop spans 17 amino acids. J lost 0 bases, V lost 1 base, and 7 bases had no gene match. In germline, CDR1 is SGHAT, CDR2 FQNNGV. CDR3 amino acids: CASSLALWGGSTDTQYF. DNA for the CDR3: TGTGCCAGCAGCTTAGCGTTATGGGGAGGGAGCACAGATACGCAGTATTTT.

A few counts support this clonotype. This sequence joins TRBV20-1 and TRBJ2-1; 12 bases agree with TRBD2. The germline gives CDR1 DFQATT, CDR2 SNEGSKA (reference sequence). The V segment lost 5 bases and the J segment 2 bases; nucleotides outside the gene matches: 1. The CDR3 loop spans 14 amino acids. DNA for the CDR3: TGCAGTGCTTCTAGCGGGAGGGCCTACAATGAGCAGTTCTTC. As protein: CSASSGRAYNEQFF.